This T cell receptor beta chain emerged from a study of technical replicates of blood from a few donors. Comment on this clone: One end of the junction varies from germline; a read error may be responsible.

TCRdb's table, derived via immunoSEQ multiplex PCR, lists solely in-frame clones and lacks some. The sample yields about 75,000 clones, 91% seen once. CDR3 size: 22 residues. In germline, CDR1 is SGDLS, CDR2 YYNGEE. The V gene is TRBV9, the J gene TRBJ2-2, with 15 bases that match TRBD2. The sample consisted of T cells isolated from PBMCs. This TCR was sampled from a human donor in good health. Some clones in this sample may be carry-over from other donors' samples. CDR3 protein: CASSDSSTPGTSGRRGTGELSF. In nucleotides, the CDR3 is TGTGCCAGCAGCGACTCCTCAACTCCCGGGACTAGCGGGAGGCGGGGCACCGGGGAGCTGTCTTTT. The full variable domain, rest sourced from reference TRBV9 and TRBJ2-2, is DSGVTQTPKHLITATGQRVTLRCSPRSGDLSVYWYQQSLDQGLQFLIQYYNGEERAKGNILERFSAQQFPDLHSELNLSSLELGDSALYFCASSDSSTPGTSGRRGTGELSFGEGSRLTVL.